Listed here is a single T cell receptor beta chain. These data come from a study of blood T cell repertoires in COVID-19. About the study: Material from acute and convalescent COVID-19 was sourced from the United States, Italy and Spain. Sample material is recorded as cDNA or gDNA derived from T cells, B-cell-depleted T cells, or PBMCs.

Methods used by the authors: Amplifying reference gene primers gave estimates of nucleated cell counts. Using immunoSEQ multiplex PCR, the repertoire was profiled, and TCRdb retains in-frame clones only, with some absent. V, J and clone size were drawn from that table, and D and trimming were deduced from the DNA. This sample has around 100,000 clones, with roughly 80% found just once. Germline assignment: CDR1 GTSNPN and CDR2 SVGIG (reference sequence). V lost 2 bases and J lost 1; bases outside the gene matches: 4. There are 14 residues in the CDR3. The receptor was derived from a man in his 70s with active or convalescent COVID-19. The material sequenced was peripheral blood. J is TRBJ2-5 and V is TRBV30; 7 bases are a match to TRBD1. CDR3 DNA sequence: TGTGCCTGGAGTAGGGACAGCATCCAAGAGACCCAGTACTTC. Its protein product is CAWSRDSIQETQYF.